Listed below are T cell receptor beta chains from one sample, sequenced in a study of control samples from healthy donors and cancer patients. Libraries were prepared by immunoSEQ multiplex PCR; TCRdb keeps only in-frame clonotypes and omits some of them. The sample yields more than 25,000 clones, approximately 94% seen once. The sequenced sample was blood. The source is a man between 60 and 75 years old in good health. Both conserved end residues are part of each CDR3. A D gene is named only where the DNA matches it firmly. The listing skips clone size in some rows; elsewhere it reads once, few, many or a size class.

-	TRBV12-3/TRBV12-4	TRBJ1-4	12	once	TGTGCCAGCAGTTTAGGAGGGAAAAAACTGTTTTTT	CASSLGGKKLFF
-	TRBV10-3	TRBJ1-2	13	once	TGTGCCATCAGTCTTCAGGGATACTATGGCTACACCTTC	CAISLQGYYGYTF
-	TRBV19	TRBJ1-4	12	-	TGTGCCAGTAGAGGGGTCAACGCGGAACTGTTTTTT	CASRGVNAELFF
-	TRBV19	TRBJ1-2	13	once	TGTGCCAGTAGTCCCCAGCTGAACTATGGCTACACCTTC	CASSPQLNYGYTF
-	TRBV5-8	TRBJ1-2	15	-	TGTGCCAGCAGCTTGGATTGGGTCAACAACTATGGCTACACCTTC	CASSLDWVNNYGYTF
-	TRBV4-3	TRBJ1-1	14	-	TGCGCCAGCAGCCAAGCAGTGATGAACACTGAAGCTTTCTTT	CASSQAVMNTEAFF
TRBD1	TRBV12-3/TRBV12-4	TRBJ1-2	12	once	TGTGCCAGCAGTGACAGGGGGATGGGCTACACCTTC	CASSDRGMGYTF
TRBD1	TRBV28	TRBJ2-7	17	-	TGTGCCAGCAGTTCTTTACCGGGACAGGCGAGACACTACGAGCAGTACTTC	CASSSLPGQARHYEQYF
TRBD1	TRBV13	TRBJ2-7	15	-	TGTGCCAGCAGCTTAACCGGGACAGGGCGCTACGAGCAGTACTTC	CASSLTGTGRYEQYF
-	TRBV12-3/TRBV12-4	TRBJ1-1	13	once	TGTGCCAGCAGACATGGGCCGAACACTGAAGCTTTCTTT	CASRHGPNTEAFF
TRBD1	TRBV3-1/TRBV3-2	TRBJ1-1	15	-	TGTGCCAGCAGCCCCCGGGACAGGGTTCCCAGGGGAGCTTTCTTT	CASSPRDRVPRGAFF
TRBD1	TRBV28	TRBJ1-4	15	-	TGTGCCACCGGGGCAGGGGGCGCGTTGAGTGAAAAACTGTTTTTT	CATGAGGALSEKLFF
-	TRBV6-5	TRBJ1-2	12	-	TGTGCCAGCAAGCGGCAGGTTGACGGCTACACCTTC	CASKRQVDGYTF
-	TRBV6-2/TRBV6-3	TRBJ1-5	15	-	TGTGCCAGCAGTCGGTCGACAGTCACTAATCAGCCCCAGCATTTT	CASSRSTVTNQPQHF
-	TRBV7-2	TRBJ2-1	16	-	TGTGCCAGCAGCTCATCCCTGACGGGGGTCGGGAATGAGCAGTTCTTC	CASSSSLTGVGNEQFF
-	TRBV7-9	TRBJ2-7	14	-	TGTGCCAGCAGCTTAGGGGGGGTGGACTACGAGCAGTACTTC	CASSLGGVDYEQYF
TRBD1	TRBV4-3	TRBJ1-2	14	-	TGCGCCAGCAGCCAAATTTGGACAGGGGGTGGCTACACCTTC	CASSQIWTGGGYTF